The rows below give T cell receptor beta chains drawn from one sample of a study of identical twins. TCRdb itself ran the 5' RACE reads through MiXCR, one entry per CDR3 protein. This repertoire shows around 680,000 distinct CDR3 sequences, around 8.3% found once; its top ten account for around 0.98%. The sample was also linked to a second study, of yellow fever vaccine responses in identical twins.

The sample comprised PBMCs. Every receptor here comes from a woman aged 18-29 years in good health. The CDR3 runs from the conserved cysteine through the conserved F or W. The D gene is left open where the match is weak. Clone size, where shown, is once, few, many, or a class for clones that have expanded.

- TRBJ1-5 many TRBV6-2/TRBV6-3 15 TGTGCCAGCAGTCCTTCAGGGGATGGCAATCAGCCCCAGCATTTT CASSPSGDGNQPQHF
TRBD2 TRBJ2-1 many TRBV7-8 15 TGTGCCAGCAGCTCGGGACTAGCTCTGTACAATGAGCAGTTCTTC CASSSGLALYNEQFF
TRBD1 TRBJ2-1 many TRBV15 17 TGTGCCACCAGCAGAGATCGTCTGGGACAGGGGTACAATGAGCAGTTCTTC CATSRDRLGQGYNEQFF
- TRBJ1-1 - TRBV5-4 12 TGTGCCAGCAGCGGGGTGAAGTCTGAAGCTTTCTTT CASSGVKSEAFF
- TRBJ1-6 few TRBV28 15 TGTGCCAGCACTACCTCGGACTGGTATAATTCACCCCTCCACTTT CASTTSDWYNSPLHF
- TRBJ2-7 - TRBV28 16 TGTGCCAGCAGTTCTACCGTAGACCACAAGGTCTACGAGCAGTACTTC CASSSTVDHKVYEQYF
TRBD1 TRBJ1-2 many TRBV12-3/TRBV12-4 14 TGTGCCAGCAGCCAACAGGGGGCTAACTATGGCTACACCTTC CASSQQGANYGYTF
- TRBJ2-3 few TRBV7-2 17 TGTGCCAGCAGCTTAGGGTGGGGCGCTAGCGGCACAGATACGCAGTATTTT CASSLGWGASGTDTQYF
- TRBJ1-3 many TRBV5-1 14 TGCGCCAGCAGCTCTCCGGGTTATGGAAACACCATATATTTT CASSSPGYGNTIYF
TRBD1 TRBJ2-2 few TRBV4-3 16 TGCGCCAGATCACCCTTGGGACAGGGGGCGGTTGGGGAGCTGTTTTTT CARSPLGQGAVGELFF
TRBD2 TRBJ2-3 few TRBV7-9 17 TGTGCCAGCAGCGGACGGACTAGCGGGGGGGTCACAGATACGCAGTATTTT CASSGRTSGGVTDTQYF
- TRBJ1-5 many TRBV12-3/TRBV12-4 17 TGTGCCAGCAGCCCGGGGCAATGGAATAATAGCAATCAGCCCCAGCATTTT CASSPGQWNNSNQPQHF
TRBD1 TRBJ2-7 - TRBV5-1 13 TGCGCCAGCAGGGGGACAGGGAGCCTCGAGCAGTACTTC CASRGTGSLEQYF
TRBD2 TRBJ2-1 many TRBV4-3 15 TGCGCCAGCAGCCACGGGGGACTAGCGGGATATGAGCAGTTCTTC CASSHGGLAGYEQFF
- TRBJ1-1 many TRBV12-3/TRBV12-4 13 TGTGCCAGCAGCTCGGCAGGAGGAGCTGAAGCTTTCTTT CASSSAGGAEAFF
TRBD1 TRBJ2-7 many TRBV5-1 15 TGCGCCAGCAGCTTGGGAGGGACAGGAGGCTACGAGCAGTACTTC CASSLGGTGGYEQYF
TRBD1 TRBJ2-5 many TRBV7-8 16 TGTGCCAGCAGCTTAGTTCGTTGGGACAGACAAGAGACCCAGTACTTC CASSLVRWDRQETQYF
- TRBJ2-1 - TRBV6-1 16 TGTGCCAGCAGCCCTACCCAGGGGAGCTCCTACAATGAGCAGTTCTTC CASSPTQGSSYNEQFF
- TRBJ2-7 few TRBV27 14 TGTGCCAGCAGAAATCGGGGGACAGACTACGAGCAGTACTTC CASRNRGTDYEQYF
TRBD1 TRBJ2-7 many TRBV12-3/TRBV12-4 15 TGTGCCAGCAGTTATCTGGCCAGGGGGCTATACGAGCAGTACTTC CASSYLARGLYEQYF
- TRBJ1-5 few TRBV4-3 14 TGCGCCAGCAGCCACATAACAGGGTCACAGCCCCAGCATTTT CASSHITGSQPQHF
- TRBJ2-1 - TRBV5-1 15 TGCGCCAGCAGCCCAGCCGAAGGGTACTACAATGAGCAGTTCTTC CASSPAEGYYNEQFF
TRBD2 TRBJ2-1 few TRBV20-1 16 TGCAGTGCTAACGATCGGGTAGGGACTAGCGGAAATGAGCAGTTCTTC CSANDRVGTSGNEQFF
- TRBJ2-7 few TRBV18 14 TGTGCCAGCTCACTGAAGGACAGCGCCTACGAGCAGTACTTC CASSLKDSAYEQYF
- TRBJ2-2 - TRBV29-1 14 TGCAGCGTTGCCGGACAGAGGCACACCGGGGAGCTGTTTTTT CSVAGQRHTGELFF
TRBD2 TRBJ2-3 many TRBV5-1 18 TGCGCCAGCAGCTTGGCACTAGCGGGGGGCCGGGGCACAGATACGCAGTATTTT CASSLALAGGRGTDTQYF
- TRBJ2-1 many TRBV29-1 12 TGCAGCGTTGAACTCCAGACCGATGAGCAGTTCTTC CSVELQTDEQFF
TRBD2 TRBJ2-1 few TRBV12-3/TRBV12-4 17 TGTGCCAGCAGTTCCTCCTTAGGCGGGGGCTCCTACAATGAGCAGTTCTTC CASSSSLGGGSYNEQFF
- TRBJ2-5 - TRBV7-6 15 TGTGCCAGCAGCTTAGGCGGCAGGGGCCAAGAGACCCAGTACTTC CASSLGGRGQETQYF
- TRBJ2-5 few TRBV4-3 16 TGCGCCAGCAGCCAGACGCCCGAGTTGGTTGGCGGGACCCAGTACTTC CASSQTPELVGGTQYF
TRBD2 TRBJ2-7 few TRBV4-2 18 TGTGCCAGCAGCCCGCTCGGACTAGCGGGCGGAACCACCTACGAGCAGTACTTC CASSPLGLAGGTTYEQYF
TRBD1 TRBJ2-1 few TRBV19 15 TGTGCCAGTACCTCCACAGGGGGACCCTACAATGAGCAGTTCTTC CASTSTGGPYNEQFF
TRBD2 TRBJ2-2 - TRBV3-1 18 TGTGCCTCCTGCCAAGGGCAGCGGGAGGGCCGGGGCACCGGGGAGCTGTTTTTT CASCQGQREGRGTGELFF
- TRBJ2-3 - TRBV7-9 16 TGTGCCAGCAGCTTGGACTTGTCGTCTAGCACAGATACGCAGTATTTT CASSLDLSSSTDTQYF
TRBD2 TRBJ2-7 many TRBV4-1 17 TGCGCCAGCAGCCAAGCAGGGTCCGGGACTAGCGTCTACGAGCAGTACTTC CASSQAGSGTSVYEQYF
- TRBJ1-5 few TRBV20-1 16 TGCAGTGCTAGAGATAGGCAGGACAGACGCAATCAGCCCCAGCATTTT CSARDRQDRRNQPQHF
TRBD1 TRBJ2-5 many TRBV12-3/TRBV12-4 15 TGTGCCAGCAGCCTAGGACAGGTTGGGGAAGAGACCCAGTACTTC CASSLGQVGEETQYF
TRBD2 TRBJ2-1 - TRBV7-2 15 TGTGCCAGCAGCCAGAGCGGGAGGGCCGACGGTGAGCAGTTCTTC CASSQSGRADGEQFF
TRBD2 TRBJ2-1 - TRBV7-9 17 TGTGCCAGCAGCCCCAAGGCCTTAGCGGGGGCCTACAATGAGCAGTTCTTC CASSPKALAGAYNEQFF
- TRBJ2-3 many TRBV20-1 13 TGCAGTGCTAGTCTTTTGGGACGAGATACGCAGTATTTT CSASLLGRDTQYF
TRBD1 TRBJ2-7 once TRBV10-3 15 TGTGCCATCAGTGGGGATCGGCAGGGGGCACACGAGCAGTACTTC CAISGDRQGAHEQYF
TRBD2 TRBJ2-7 many TRBV12-3/TRBV12-4 16 TGTGCCAGCAGCCCTTCCAGCGGGACCCTCTCCTACGAGCAGTACTTC CASSPSSGTLSYEQYF
- TRBJ1-1 few TRBV5-1 14 TGCGCCAGCAGCGTACAGGGAGGGGTTCGTGAAGCTTTCTTT CASSVQGGVREAFF
TRBD2 TRBJ2-1 few TRBV4-3 14 TGCGCCAGCAGCCATGGCGGGAGGGCCGATGAGCAGTTCTTC CASSHGGRADEQFF
- TRBJ1-5 many TRBV7-2 14 TGTGCCAGCAGCTTTCCGGGACTCAATCAGCCCCAGCATTTT CASSFPGLNQPQHF
TRBD1 TRBJ2-3 few TRBV5-6 16 TGTGCCAGCAGCTGGGGGACAGGAAGAAGCACAGATACGCAGTATTTT CASSWGTGRSTDTQYF
- TRBJ2-3 few TRBV11-2 18 TGTGCCAGCAGCCGATCCCCAACCGGGGCGGGGCACACAGATACGCAGTATTTT CASSRSPTGAGHTDTQYF
TRBD1 TRBJ1-3 - TRBV6-1 17 TGTGCCAGCATTCCGGGACAGGGGGCACTAAGAGGAAACACCATATATTTT CASIPGQGALRGNTIYF
TRBD1 TRBJ1-1 - TRBV14 17 TGTGCCAGCAGCCGGAGACCGACAGGGCGCTTGAACACTGAAGCTTTCTTT CASSRRPTGRLNTEAFF
- TRBJ2-5 few TRBV7-2 11 TGTGCCAGCAGCTTGAGGCAGACCCAGTACTTC CASSLRQTQYF
- TRBJ1-4 few TRBV5-5 14 TGTGCCAGCAGCTTGTTTGCAACTAATGAAAAACTGTTTTTT CASSLFATNEKLFF
- TRBJ2-2 many TRBV11-2 13 TGTGCCAGCAGCTCGGGACCCCTGACGGAGCTGTTTTTT CASSSGPLTELFF
TRBD1 TRBJ2-7 - TRBV4-3 15 TGCGCCAGCAGCCAAGATAGGCAGGGGGCGCGCGAGCAGTACTTC CASSQDRQGAREQYF
TRBD1 TRBJ2-1 - TRBV10-3 15 TGTGCCATCAGCCCCGGGACAGGGGGCAGCGATGAGCAGTTCTTC CAISPGTGGSDEQFF
TRBD1 TRBJ2-7 few TRBV6-1 17 TGTGCCAGCAGTGAAACACACATGGGACAGGGGGTTTACGAGCAGTACTTC CASSETHMGQGVYEQYF
- TRBJ1-2 many TRBV5-1 14 TGCGCCAGCAGCTTGGATCGGTCGAACTATGGCTACACCTTC CASSLDRSNYGYTF